This T cell receptor (beta chain) was sequenced in a study of CD8 T cells in Susac syndrome (dated by TCRdb to between 2019 and 2020). About the full investigation: The study used repertoire sequencing to test whether antigen drove CD8+ T cell activation and differentiation in Susac syndrome.

What the work shows at the level of the full study, not this receptor alone: The number of individuals in the TCR sequencing and HLA analysis was acknowledged as relatively small.

As regards this clonotype: It has no known antigen specificity. No per-base quality is available; no much larger clone lies one base away.

RNA was extracted using the RNeasy kit, and roughly 0.45 to 1 microgram was reverse transcribed with random hexamers. The immunoSEQ multiplex PCR assay, which covers 54 Vbeta and 13 Jbeta segments, was used to amplify TCR beta CDR3 regions. To correct PCR amplification bias, a synthetic template baseline was used for both primer optimization and computational correction. Per the source publication's procedure: Reads were annotated to V, D and J genes per IMGT and analyzed with immunoSEQ Analyzer, keeping only productive sequences. To calculate clonality, Shannon entropy was normalized by log2 of the number of productive unique sequences and then subtracted from one. For each patient and control, public and private clones were evaluated among the 100 most prevalent clones. Clones were defined as Susac-specific when absent from the healthy and MS cohorts, from over a thousand published viral clones and from other ImmuneACCESS disease sequences. TCRdb reanalyzed the raw reads on its own, using fastp at Q25 for trimming and MiXCR for clone calling, and kept in-frame beta chains. Rows matching on CDR3 protein sequence are summarized as one entry with the most common DNA and genes. It is TCRdb's table, rather than the study itself, that gives the V and J calls and clone size. The sample table lists under 200,000 distinct CDR3 sequences, roughly 94% of them with a count of one. Of the sample, about 0.094% is held by the ten largest clones.

Peripheral blood CD8+ and CD4+ T cells from healthy donors, Susac syndrome patients and multiple sclerosis patients were profiled by high-throughput TCR beta sequencing. The healthy donors served as controls matched for age and sex. CD8+ TEMRA cells were enriched by FACS, while bulk CD8+ and CD4+ T cells were purified by magnetic negative isolation. Blood was drawn into EDTA tubes, processed within 24 hours, and PBMCs were isolated by density gradient centrifugation. PBMCs intended for TCR sequencing were cryopreserved in liquid nitrogen and were subsequently thawed in a 37 degrees C water bath. A purity of at least 90% was achieved for sorted or isolated CD4+, CD8+ and CD8+ TEMRA cells. The specimen sequenced was CD4+ T cells from PBMCs. The clonotype was recovered from a human donor in good health.

The DNA sequence follows: TGCAGCGAGACAGGGGCATGGACTGAAGCTTTCTTT. Translation gives CSETGAWTEAFF. The chain was built from TRBV29-1 and TRBJ1-1; TRBD1 fits 8 bases in the junction. From the cysteine through the phenylalanine, the CDR3 covers 12 amino acids. Solely the CDR3 DNA is kept, with 36 bases framed from the first base. The germline V end is reduced by 7 bases and the J end by 5 bases; junction bases left unmatched: 6. As encoded in the germline V gene, CDR1 is SQVTM while CDR2 is ANQGSEA.